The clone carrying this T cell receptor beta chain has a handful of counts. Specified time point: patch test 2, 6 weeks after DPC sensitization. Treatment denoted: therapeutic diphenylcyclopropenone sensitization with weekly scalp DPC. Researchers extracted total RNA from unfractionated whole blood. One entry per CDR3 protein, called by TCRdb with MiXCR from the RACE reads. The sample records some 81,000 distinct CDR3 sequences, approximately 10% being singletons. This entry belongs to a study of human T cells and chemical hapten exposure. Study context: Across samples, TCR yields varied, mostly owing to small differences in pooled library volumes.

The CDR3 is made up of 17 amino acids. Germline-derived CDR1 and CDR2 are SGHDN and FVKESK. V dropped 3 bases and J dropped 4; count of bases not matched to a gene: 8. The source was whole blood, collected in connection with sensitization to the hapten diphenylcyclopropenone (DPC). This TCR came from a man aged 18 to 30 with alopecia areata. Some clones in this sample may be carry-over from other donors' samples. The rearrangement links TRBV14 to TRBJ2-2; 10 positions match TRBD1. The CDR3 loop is CASSHFLGTGVTGELFF. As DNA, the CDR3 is TGTGCCAGCAGCCATTTTCTTGGGACAGGGGTCACCGGGGAGCTGTTTTTT.